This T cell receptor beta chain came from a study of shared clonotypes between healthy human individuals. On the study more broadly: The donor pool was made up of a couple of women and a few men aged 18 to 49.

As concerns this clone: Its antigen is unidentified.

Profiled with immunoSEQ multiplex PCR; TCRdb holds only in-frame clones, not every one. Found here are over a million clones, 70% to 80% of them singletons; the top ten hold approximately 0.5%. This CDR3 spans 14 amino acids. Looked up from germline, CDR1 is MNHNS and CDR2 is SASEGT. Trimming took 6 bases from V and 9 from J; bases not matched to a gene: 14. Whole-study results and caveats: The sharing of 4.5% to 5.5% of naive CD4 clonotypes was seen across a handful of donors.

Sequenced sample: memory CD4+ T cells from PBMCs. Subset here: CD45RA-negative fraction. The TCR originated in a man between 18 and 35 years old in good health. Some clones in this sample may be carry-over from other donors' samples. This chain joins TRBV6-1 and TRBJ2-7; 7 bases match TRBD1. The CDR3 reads CASRRQTGPEGQYF. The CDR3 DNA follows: TGTGCCAGCAGACGGCAGACAGGGCCTGAGGGGCAGTACTTC.